Listed below are T cell receptor beta chains from one sample, sequenced in a study of blood T cell repertoires in COVID-19. Sequencing used immunoSEQ multiplex PCR; TCRdb keeps in-frame clones, though not all of them. The data show 25,000 to 40,000 clones, about 88% seen once. Sequencing was carried out using peripheral blood. Every receptor here comes from a human donor with active COVID-19. The donor label of this sample is uncertain. Each CDR3 is given with its conserved first and last residue. Each record gives: clone size, D gene, V gene, J gene, CDR3 DNA, CDR3 protein. The D gene is left open where the match is weak. The size field is filled for only some rows; it gives once, few, many or a size class.

clone size: .; D gene: .; V gene: TRBV7-8; J gene: TRBJ1-1; CDR3 DNA: TGTGCCAGCGGTCCTTACAGAACCCAGAACACTGAAGCTTTCTTT; CDR3 protein: CASGPYRTQNTEAFF
clone size: once; D gene: .; V gene: TRBV6-2/TRBV6-3; J gene: TRBJ1-1; CDR3 DNA: TGTGCCAGCAGTTCTGAGGTCAGCCTAGCTTTCTTT; CDR3 protein: CASSSEVSLAFF
clone size: .; D gene: .; V gene: TRBV5-1; J gene: TRBJ2-7; CDR3 DNA: TGCGCCAGCAGCTTGGTTGCAGGGTCCTTCTCCTACGAGCAGTACTTC; CDR3 protein: CASSLVAGSFSYEQYF
clone size: .; D gene: .; V gene: TRBV5-6; J gene: TRBJ2-5; CDR3 DNA: TGTGCCAGCAGCTCGACTACCCAAGAGACCCAGTACTTC; CDR3 protein: CASSSTTQETQYF
clone size: .; D gene: .; V gene: TRBV19; J gene: TRBJ2-7; CDR3 DNA: TGTGCCAGTAGCTCCCGGTCAGAGGGAAATGGCTACGAGCAGTACTTC; CDR3 protein: CASSSRSEGNGYEQYF
clone size: .; D gene: .; V gene: TRBV6-5; J gene: TRBJ1-6; CDR3 DNA: TGTGCCAGCAGTTACCCGGGTCGGCGTAATTCACCCCTCCACTTT; CDR3 protein: CASSYPGRRNSPLHF
clone size: .; D gene: .; V gene: TRBV6-5; J gene: TRBJ1-2; CDR3 DNA: TGTGCCAGCAAATCAGGATATGGCTACACCTTC; CDR3 protein: CASKSGYGYTF
clone size: once; D gene: .; V gene: TRBV9; J gene: TRBJ2-3; CDR3 DNA: TGTGCCAGCAGCGAAGGCGGGGGACACACAGATACGCAGTATTTT; CDR3 protein: CASSEGGGHTDTQYF
clone size: .; D gene: .; V gene: TRBV6-6; J gene: TRBJ1-3; CDR3 DNA: TGTGCCAGCAGTTACTACGACGGGAACTCTGGAAACACCATATATTTT; CDR3 protein: CASSYYDGNSGNTIYF
clone size: .; D gene: .; V gene: TRBV25-1; J gene: TRBJ1-2; CDR3 DNA: TGTGCCAGCGGCTCCCGGGTCTATGGCTACACCTTC; CDR3 protein: CASGSRVYGYTF
clone size: .; D gene: .; V gene: TRBV7-8; J gene: TRBJ2-3; CDR3 DNA: TGTGCCAGCAGCTTTCTCGACGGGGGTATCGCAGATACGCAGTATTTT; CDR3 protein: CASSFLDGGIADTQYF
clone size: .; D gene: .; V gene: TRBV9; J gene: TRBJ1-3; CDR3 DNA: TGTGCCAGACAGCACTCTGGAAACACCATATATTTT; CDR3 protein: CARQHSGNTIYF
clone size: .; D gene: TRBD1; V gene: TRBV11-2; J gene: TRBJ1-2; CDR3 DNA: TGTGCCAGCAGCCCGGAGGACAGGGTGGGCTATGGCTACACCTTC; CDR3 protein: CASSPEDRVGYGYTF
clone size: .; D gene: TRBD2; V gene: TRBV6-5; J gene: TRBJ2-5; CDR3 DNA: TGTGCCAGCAGTTACTCCTGGCGGGGGGCCCAAGAGACCCAGTACTTC; CDR3 protein: CASSYSWRGAQETQYF
clone size: few; D gene: .; V gene: TRBV29-1; J gene: TRBJ2-3; CDR3 DNA: TGCAGCGTTGTTGGTAGACCCCGTGGGGGCCCAGATACGCAGTATTTT; CDR3 protein: CSVVGRPRGGPDTQYF
clone size: .; D gene: TRBD1; V gene: TRBV2; J gene: TRBJ1-2; CDR3 DNA: TGTGCCACCCAACCACAGGGGGGGTTTGGCTACACCTTC; CDR3 protein: CATQPQGGFGYTF
clone size: .; D gene: TRBD1; V gene: TRBV6-6; J gene: TRBJ1-2; CDR3 DNA: TGTGCCAGCAGGGGGGGACAGTGGCTTAACTATGGCTACACCTTC; CDR3 protein: CASRGGQWLNYGYTF
clone size: once; D gene: TRBD1; V gene: TRBV6-4; J gene: TRBJ2-2; CDR3 DNA: TGTGCCAGCAGCCGCACAGGGGTGGGCACCGGGGAGCTGTTTTTT; CDR3 protein: CASSRTGVGTGELFF
clone size: .; D gene: .; V gene: TRBV3-1/TRBV3-2; J gene: TRBJ1-2; CDR3 DNA: TGTGCCAGCAGCCACCCCAAAAGGGGCACGAGTGGCTACACCTTC; CDR3 protein: CASSHPKRGTSGYTF
clone size: .; D gene: .; V gene: TRBV6-6; J gene: TRBJ1-2; CDR3 DNA: TGTGCCAGCAGTTACTCGAATTCACAAGCTAACTATGGCTACACCTTC; CDR3 protein: CASSYSNSQANYGYTF
clone size: few; D gene: TRBD1; V gene: TRBV6-1; J gene: TRBJ2-7; CDR3 DNA: TGTGCCAGCAGTGAAGAACAGGGGGCGATCGTCGAGCAGTACTTC; CDR3 protein: CASSEEQGAIVEQYF
clone size: .; D gene: TRBD1; V gene: TRBV7-8; J gene: TRBJ1-1; CDR3 DNA: TGTGCCAGCAGTTCGTGGACAGGGATGAACACTGAAGCTTTCTTT; CDR3 protein: CASSSWTGMNTEAFF
clone size: .; D gene: .; V gene: TRBV6-5; J gene: TRBJ1-1; CDR3 DNA: TGTGCCAGCAGTTACGGGACTCAGAACACTGAAGCTTTCTTT; CDR3 protein: CASSYGTQNTEAFF
clone size: .; D gene: TRBD1; V gene: TRBV5-8; J gene: TRBJ1-2; CDR3 DNA: TGTGCCAGCAGCCTGACGACAGGGGCCCGGAGGTATGGCTACACCTTC; CDR3 protein: CASSLTTGARRYGYTF
clone size: .; D gene: TRBD2; V gene: TRBV18; J gene: TRBJ2-6; CDR3 DNA: TGTGCCAGCTCACCCCGGACCTTGGCGGGGGTTAGCTCTGGGGCCAACGTCCTGACTTTC; CDR3 protein: CASSPRTLAGVSSGANVLTF
clone size: .; D gene: TRBD1; V gene: TRBV6-6; J gene: TRBJ2-2; CDR3 DNA: TGTGCCAGCAGTTCGGGACAGCTACTCGGGGGGGAGCTGTTTTTT; CDR3 protein: CASSSGQLLGGELFF
clone size: few; D gene: TRBD1; V gene: TRBV7-3; J gene: TRBJ1-1; CDR3 DNA: TGTGCCAGCAGCTCCACAGGGGTGACTGAAGCTTTCTTT; CDR3 protein: CASSSTGVTEAFF
clone size: .; D gene: .; V gene: TRBV5-5; J gene: TRBJ1-5; CDR3 DNA: TGTGCCAGCAGCTGGGGGCAGGGGAGCAATCAGCCCCAGCATTTT; CDR3 protein: CASSWGQGSNQPQHF
clone size: .; D gene: TRBD2; V gene: TRBV7-2; J gene: TRBJ2-5; CDR3 DNA: TGTGCCAGCAGCTTGCTAGCGGACCAGACCCAGTACTTC; CDR3 protein: CASSLLADQTQYF
clone size: .; D gene: .; V gene: TRBV2; J gene: TRBJ1-5; CDR3 DNA: TGTGCCAGCAGTGATCCTCGCGGGGGAAGCAATCAGCCCCAGCATTTT; CDR3 protein: CASSDPRGGSNQPQHF
clone size: .; D gene: .; V gene: TRBV27; J gene: TRBJ2-2; CDR3 DNA: TGTGCCAGCAGTTTGACAGGGAACACCGGGGAGCTGTTTTTT; CDR3 protein: CASSLTGNTGELFF
clone size: few; D gene: TRBD2; V gene: TRBV4-3; J gene: TRBJ2-7; CDR3 DNA: TGCGCCAGCAGCCAAGTAGTAATCCGGGGGGACTACGAGCAGTACTTC; CDR3 protein: CASSQVVIRGDYEQYF
clone size: .; D gene: TRBD1; V gene: TRBV6-5; J gene: TRBJ2-7; CDR3 DNA: TGTGCCAGCATTCGGTTACAGGGGGTCTACGAGCAGTACTTC; CDR3 protein: CASIRLQGVYEQYF
clone size: .; D gene: .; V gene: TRBV25-1; J gene: TRBJ1-5; CDR3 DNA: TGTGCCAGCAGTGCCTCAGAAAGCAATCAGCCCCAGCATTTT; CDR3 protein: CASSASESNQPQHF
clone size: .; D gene: .; V gene: TRBV18; J gene: TRBJ1-5; CDR3 DNA: TGTGCCAGCTCACGGAGGGGAGGGAGTCAGCCCCAGCATTTT; CDR3 protein: CASSRRGGSQPQHF
clone size: .; D gene: .; V gene: TRBV5-1; J gene: TRBJ1-1; CDR3 DNA: TGCGCCAGCAGCTTGGCCCCCCCGGGGACTGAAGCTTTCTTT; CDR3 protein: CASSLAPPGTEAFF
clone size: .; D gene: TRBD1; V gene: TRBV4-3; J gene: TRBJ2-1; CDR3 DNA: TGCGCCAGCAGCCAAATTTTCGGACAGGAGTACAATGAGCAGTTCTTC; CDR3 protein: CASSQIFGQEYNEQFF
clone size: .; D gene: .; V gene: TRBV29-1; J gene: TRBJ1-2; CDR3 DNA: TGCAGCGGCAGGAGGGACCCGTATGGCTACACCTTC; CDR3 protein: CSGRRDPYGYTF
clone size: .; D gene: TRBD2; V gene: TRBV9; J gene: TRBJ2-3; CDR3 DNA: TGTGCCAGCAGCTTCAGCGGGGGGGAGGGAGATACGCAGTATTTT; CDR3 protein: CASSFSGGEGDTQYF
clone size: .; D gene: TRBD1; V gene: TRBV7-6; J gene: TRBJ2-6; CDR3 DNA: TGTGCCAGCAGCTCAGAGGACAGGGCTGGGGCCAACGTCCTGACTTTC; CDR3 protein: CASSSEDRAGANVLTF
clone size: few; D gene: TRBD2; V gene: TRBV12-5; J gene: TRBJ2-3; CDR3 DNA: TGTGCTAGTGGTTCCGGCGATAGCGGGCGCACAGATACGCAGTATTTT; CDR3 protein: CASGSGDSGRTDTQYF
clone size: .; D gene: TRBD2; V gene: TRBV6-2/TRBV6-3; J gene: TRBJ2-1; CDR3 DNA: TGTGCCAGCAGCCCACTAGCGGGGACGGCGGCTGAGCAGTTCTTC; CDR3 protein: CASSPLAGTAAEQFF
clone size: few; D gene: .; V gene: TRBV7-2; J gene: TRBJ1-5; CDR3 DNA: TGTGCCAGCAGCTTGGGCTATGGCCAGCCCCAGCATTTT; CDR3 protein: CASSLGYGQPQHF
clone size: .; D gene: .; V gene: TRBV6-5; J gene: TRBJ1-1; CDR3 DNA: TGTGCCAGCCGTAGAGGAGAGACGAACACTGAAGCTTTCTTT; CDR3 protein: CASRRGETNTEAFF
clone size: .; D gene: TRBD2; V gene: TRBV12-3/TRBV12-4; J gene: TRBJ2-7; CDR3 DNA: TGTGCCAGCAGTTTAGGCCAGGGCGGGAGTCGGTACTTC; CDR3 protein: CASSLGQGGSRYF
clone size: .; D gene: .; V gene: TRBV20-1; J gene: TRBJ2-1; CDR3 DNA: TGCAGCGCGGGACAGTACAATGAGCAGTTCTTC; CDR3 protein: CSAGQYNEQFF
clone size: .; D gene: .; V gene: TRBV10-1; J gene: TRBJ2-7; CDR3 DNA: TGCGCCAGCAGCGTACCGGTCGGAGGGAACTACGAGCAGTACTTC; CDR3 protein: CASSVPVGGNYEQYF
clone size: .; D gene: TRBD2; V gene: TRBV10-3; J gene: TRBJ2-1; CDR3 DNA: TGTGCCATCAGCCAGGGACTAGCGGGGGTGGACAATGAGCAGTTCTTC; CDR3 protein: CAISQGLAGVDNEQFF
clone size: .; D gene: .; V gene: TRBV28; J gene: TRBJ1-2; CDR3 DNA: TGTGCCAGCAGGTACCCCGGGGTAGGCTACACCTTC; CDR3 protein: CASRYPGVGYTF